This TCR beta chain emerged from a study of shared clonotypes between healthy human individuals. With 1 base clipped from V and 3 bases from J, the junction kept 6 bases outside the gene matches. The germline V gene encodes CDR1 SGHNT and CDR2 YYREEE (reference sequence). CDR3 length: 17 residues. The assay was immunoSEQ multiplex PCR, and TCRdb's table has in-frame clones only and misses some. The sample yields about 2.4 million clones, approximately 94% seen once. The source is a young man in good health. Some clones in this sample may be carry-over from other donors' samples. The material sequenced was naive CD4+ T cells from PBMCs. Specified subset: CD45RA+ positively selected. The V gene is TRBV5-4, the J gene TRBJ2-2; TRBD2 aligns across 10 bases. The CDR3 here is CASSLPSGRGDTGELFF. The CDR3 region has the DNA TGTGCCAGCAGCTTGCCTAGCGGGAGAGGGGACACCGGGGAGCTGTTTTTT.